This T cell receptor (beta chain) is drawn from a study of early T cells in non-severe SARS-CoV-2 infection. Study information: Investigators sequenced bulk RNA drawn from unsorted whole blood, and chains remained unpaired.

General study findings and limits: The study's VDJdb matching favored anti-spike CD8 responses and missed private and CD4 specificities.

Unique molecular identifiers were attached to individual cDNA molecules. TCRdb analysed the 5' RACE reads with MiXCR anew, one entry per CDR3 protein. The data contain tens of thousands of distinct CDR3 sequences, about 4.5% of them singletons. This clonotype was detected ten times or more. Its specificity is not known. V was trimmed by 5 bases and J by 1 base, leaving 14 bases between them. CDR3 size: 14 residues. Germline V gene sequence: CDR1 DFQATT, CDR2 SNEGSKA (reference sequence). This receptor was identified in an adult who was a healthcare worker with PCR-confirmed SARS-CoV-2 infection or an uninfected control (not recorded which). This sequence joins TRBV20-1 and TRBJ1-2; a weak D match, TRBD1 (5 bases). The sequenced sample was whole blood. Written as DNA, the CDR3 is TGCAGTGCTCCAGGGCAGCTTTATAACTATGGCTACACCTTC. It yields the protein CSAPGQLYNYGYTF.